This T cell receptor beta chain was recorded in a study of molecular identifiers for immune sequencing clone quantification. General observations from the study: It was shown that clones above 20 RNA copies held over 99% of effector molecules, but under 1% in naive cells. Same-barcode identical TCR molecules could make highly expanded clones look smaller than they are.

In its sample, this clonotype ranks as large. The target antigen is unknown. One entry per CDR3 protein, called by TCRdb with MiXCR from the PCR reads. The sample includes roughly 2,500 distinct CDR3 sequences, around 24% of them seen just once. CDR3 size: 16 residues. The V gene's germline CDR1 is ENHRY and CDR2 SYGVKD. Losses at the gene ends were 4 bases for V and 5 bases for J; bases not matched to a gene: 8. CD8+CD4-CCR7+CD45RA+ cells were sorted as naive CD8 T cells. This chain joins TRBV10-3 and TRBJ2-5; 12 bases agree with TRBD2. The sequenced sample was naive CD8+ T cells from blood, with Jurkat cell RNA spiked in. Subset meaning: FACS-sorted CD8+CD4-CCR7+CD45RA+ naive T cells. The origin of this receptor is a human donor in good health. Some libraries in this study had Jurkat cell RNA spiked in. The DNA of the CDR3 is TGTGCCATCAGTGTGGCTAGCGGGAGGGCCGAGGAGACCCAGTACTTC. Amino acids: CAISVASGRAEETQYF.